This T cell receptor (beta chain) was retrieved from a study of blood T cell repertoires in COVID-19 (TCRdb year 2020). Study-wide context: The collaborator samples originated in the United States, Italy and Spain and spanned the acute and convalescent phases of COVID-19. HLA class I and class II types, where available, came from metadata supplied by the sample provider rather than from assay-based typing. The prospective study material was composed of cDNA or gDNA derived from T cells, B-cell-depleted T cells, or PBMCs. Deeply sampled blood TCRbeta repertoires from subjects exposed to, actively infected with, or recovered from COVID-19 were included in the dataset. Samples came from the ongoing ImmuneRACE study (first 160 participants) plus 1,254 subjects from 6 global collaborators. The repertoires were made available in a free public database intended to serve as a resource for research on the immune response to SARS-CoV-2. The sample metadata nearly always contained a de-identified subject ID, COVID-19 status, age in years and sex.

The CDR3 has 12 amino acids, counting the end cysteine and phenylalanine. This entry keeps only the CDR3 DNA: 36 bases, framed from base 1. CDR1 and CDR2, per the germline V gene (reference sequence), are MNHNY and SVGAGI. Cut back by 8 bases and 5 bases, the V and J ends lie 12 bases apart. TCRbeta CDR3 regions were amplified from genomic DNA by means of the immunoSEQ Assay, a bias-controlled multiplex PCR. Concerning the study's data processing: Nucleated cell counts per sample were estimated from amplification of reference gene primers within the assay. To quantify the absolute abundance of each unique TCRbeta CDR3 rearrangement, sequence reads were collapsed and filtered. Productive Simpson clonality was computed per sample as the square root of Simpson's diversity index over productive rearrangements. Here the immuneACCESS table is served through TCRdb, limited to in-frame sequences with V and J called. Missing clones are a known gap in these copies; in checked studies unresolved V genes cover under half, and the rest lacks a known reason. V and J calls and clone size are as listed in that table; D and trimming were resolved from the DNA. Across this sample there are roughly 200,000 clones, with around nine tenths seen only once. The ten largest make up about 2.6% of the sample.

Broader findings and caveats from the paper: The amount of clinical and demographic metadata varied by source and participant and was provided uncurated.

About this clone itself: The antigen it binds to is not known. Per-base quality was not reported, and no clone a single base away is much larger than it.

The collaborating institutions used their own protocols to collect whole blood in K2EDTA tubes. For TCRbeta analysis, collaborators shipped samples in one of three forms: frozen whole blood, isolated PBMCs, or DNA extracted from either of those sample types. The sequence was collected from a man in his forties with active or convalescent COVID-19. The V gene is TRBV6-6 and the J gene is TRBJ1-1; the D gene is unclear. The specimen was peripheral blood. The CDR3 region reads CASGEATTEAFF. Here is the DNA: TGTGCCAGCGGGGAGGCGACGACTGAAGCTTTCTTT.